A selection of T cell receptor beta chains follows, all from one sample in a study of human T cells and chemical hapten exposure. TCRdb called the RACE reads again in MiXCR, with one record for every CDR3 protein. There are about 350,000 distinct CDR3 sequences in the sample; about 6.9% occur only once, and around 5.6% lies in the top ten. The sample consisted of whole blood, taken in connection with sensitization to the hapten diphenylcyclopropenone (DPC). The receptors come from a woman aged 18-29 years with alopecia areata. Some clones in this sample may be carry-over from other donors' samples. CDR3s include the opening cysteine and the closing phenylalanine or tryptophan. The D gene is left open where the match is weak.

TRBJ1-6 - TRBV6-6 CASSYSPFGAGTGTPLHF
TRBJ1-1 - TRBV20-1 CSASRNTEAFF
TRBJ1-4 - TRBV4-3 CASSQELGNGDEKLFF
TRBJ2-1 TRBD2 TRBV12-5 CASGAGREQFF
TRBJ1-3 - TRBV29-1 CSVEIWGSKNTIYF
TRBJ1-1 - TRBV20-1 CSARLNTYGYTEAFF
TRBJ2-5 TRBD1 TRBV3-1 CASSLSWDRDQETQYF
TRBJ2-2 - TRBV7-9 CASSSEVGSTNTGELFF
TRBJ1-6 - TRBV24-1 CATSDRPAGSSYNSPLHF
TRBJ1-5 - TRBV6-1 CASTNFFAGGEDQPQHF